This T cell receptor beta chain was recovered during a study of CD8 T cells in Susac syndrome. The sequenced target, TCR beta, came from blood CD8+ and CD4+ T cells. V shed 2 bases and J shed 6 bases, with 10 bases lying between them. The CDR3 totals 13 residues. CDR1 and CDR2 from the germline V gene are DFQATT and SNEGSKA (reference sequence). The RNA input was roughly 0.45 to 1 ug, and it was reverse transcribed with random hexamers. With immunoSEQ multiplex PCR, TCR beta CDR3 was amplified across 54 Vbeta and 13 Jbeta. TCRdb reprocessed the immunoSEQ multiplex PCR reads with MiXCR, giving one entry per CDR3 protein. The sample has roughly 150,000 distinct CDR3 sequences, around 95% seen once; the top ten hold around 0.13%.

The receptor was derived from a human donor in good health. Sequences were obtained from CD4+ T cells from PBMCs. This chain uses TRBV20-1 with TRBJ2-2, with a weak D call TRBD2 (5 bases). CDR3 nucleotide sequence: TGCAGTGCTAGACCCGGAGGACCCGGGGAGCTGTTTTTT. It encodes CSARPGGPGELFF.